These 32 T cell receptor beta chains were sequenced from one sample in a study of T cell clonality in common variable immunodeficiency. Some clones are missing from TCRdb's copy, which holds only in-frame ones; the method was immunoSEQ multiplex PCR. This repertoire holds 45,000 to 60,000 clones, and none appear only once. Sequencing was performed on peripheral blood mononuclear cells. The receptor set was obtained from a person aged 18-70 years in good health.

There are many counts of this clone. The CDR3 end falls 3 residues outside the read, so it is completed with the germline J gene. This sequence joins TRBV2 and TRBJ2-7; 7 bases match TRBD1. V shed 5 bases, J shed 0 bases, and the junction held 4 bases outside the gene matches. The CDR3 is 14 amino acids. Germline CDR1 and CDR2: SNHLY and FYNNEI. The covered CDR3 bases are TGTGCCAGCAGTCGAGGGGGCGTCTCCTACGAG. It yields the protein CASSRGGVSYE. The complete CDR3 protein is CASSRGGVSYEQYF.

This clone was counted many times. The read halts 3 residues ahead of the CDR3 end, with the missing end drawn from the germline J gene. The chain links TRBV7-9 to TRBJ2-7, with a weak D call TRBD1 (6 bases). CDR3 size: 14 residues. The V gene's germline CDR1 is SEHNR and CDR2 FQNEAQ (reference sequence). V lost 5 bases to trimming and J lost 3 bases, with 14 bases between them. The CDR3 loop is CASSGRDTLYEQYF. The sequenced CDR3 bases are TGTGCCAGCAGCGGCCGGGACACACTCTACGAG.

This clone was counted a few times. The read gets to within 3 residues of the CDR3 end, and the germline J gene fills in the rest. The chain links TRBV5-1 to TRBJ2-3, with 7 bases that match TRBD1. Germline V gene data show CDR1 as SGHRS and CDR2 as YFSETQ. There are 13 residues in the CDR3. The part of the CDR3 DNA that was read is TGCGCCAGCAGCTTCCGCACGGGACAGCCG. Protein product: CASSFRTGQP. The whole CDR3 sequence is CASSFRTGQPQYF.

This clone was recorded many times. The covered CDR3 bases are TGTGCCAGCAGTTCGAGGACTAGCGGGAACAATGAG. It specifies CASSSRTSGNNE. Given in full, the CDR3 is CASSSRTSGNNEQFF. The V call is TRBV12-3 or TRBV12-4, the J call TRBJ2-1; 12 positions match TRBD2. The read falls 3 residues short of the CDR3 end, and the missing part is taken from the germline J gene. Trimming took 4 bases from V and 5 from J; bases not matched to a gene: 3. This CDR3 region has 15 residues.

In regard to this clone: The read is 3 residues too short to cover the CDR3 end, so that end is filled in from the germline J gene. This chain connects TRBV7-6 to TRBJ2-4; D remains unclear. Per the germline V gene, CDR1 is SGHVS and CDR2 is FNYEAQ. The CDR3 is 12 residues long. The CDR3 loop is CASSPPFYGQYF. The CDR3 bases that were read are TGTGCCAGCAGCCCTCCCTTCTATGGT.

The sample holds a few counts of this clone. The CDR3 end lies 3 residues beyond the end of the read and is filled in from the germline J gene. The V and J genes are TRBV2 and TRBJ1-2; D call uncertain. Germline CDR1 SNHLY, CDR2 FYNNEI. This CDR3 region has 12 residues. CDR3 amino acids: CASSPFAGFYTF. Incomplete CDR3 DNA: TGTGCCAGCAGTCCCTTTGCGGGGTTC.

About this clone itself: Coverage ceases 3 residues before the CDR3 finishes, and the germline J gene fills in the end. This chain links TRBV19 with TRBJ2-4, with D uncertain. The CDR3 extends over 12 amino acids. The germline gives CDR1 LNHDA, CDR2 SQIVND (reference sequence). CDR3 bases read: TGTGCCAGTAGTATAGGTAACTATGGT. This codes for CASSIGNYG. The whole CDR3 protein reads CASSIGNYGQYF.

This clone was counted only a few times. With the read ending 3 residues before the CDR3 end, the germline J gene is used to fill in that end. The J gene is TRBJ1-2, the V gene TRBV6-1, with D maybe TRBD1 (5 bases). The CDR3 runs to 15 residues. In germline, CDR1 is MNHNS, CDR2 SASEGT. The CDR3 bases that were read are TGTGCCAGCAGTGACTGGCGGGGGACCTCCTACGAC. As protein: CASSDWRGTSYD. The CDR3 in its entirety is CASSDWRGTSYDYTF.

This clone was observed at least ten times. The CDR3 end lies 3 residues beyond the end of the read and is filled in from the germline J gene. The rearrangement links TRBV20-1 to TRBJ2-7; the match to TRBD1 covers 7 bases. V was pared by 6 bases and J by 0 bases, with 5 bases of the junction left unmatched. Germline V gene sequence: CDR1 DFQATT, CDR2 SNEGSKA (reference sequence). The CDR3 is made up of 13 amino acids. Incomplete CDR3 DNA: TGCAGTGCGCACGGGACAGTCTCCTACGAG. The encoded protein is CSAHGTVSYE. The full CDR3 protein is CSAHGTVSYEQYF.

This clone occurred many times. The sequenced fragment ends 3 residues before the CDR3 boundary, so the rest is inferred from the germline J gene. This sequence joins TRBV5-6 and TRBJ2-2; 8 bases are a match to TRBD2. Per germline, CDR1 SGHDT and CDR2 YYEEEE. The CDR3 has 15 amino acids. V shed 4 bases and J 2 bases; nucleotides not matched to a gene: 4. CDR3 DNA, as far as it was read: TGTGCCAGCAGCGTAGCGGGGCGTAACACCGGGGAG. This codes for CASSVAGRNTGE. The full CDR3 is CASSVAGRNTGELFF. The entire variable domain, with the rest obtained from reference TRBV5-6 and TRBJ2-2, is as follows: DAGVTQSPTHLIKTRGQQVTLRCSPKSGHDTVSWYQQALGQGPQFIFQYYEEEERQRGNFPDRFSGHQFPNYSSELNVNALLLGDSALYLCASSVAGRNTGELFFGEGSRLTVL.

This clone was counted ten times or more. CDR3 protein: CASSYSTVGGAYEQYF. The part of the CDR3 DNA that was read is TGTGCCAGCAGTTACTCGACGGTGGGGGGTGCCTACGAG. V and J are TRBV6-2 or TRBV6-3 and TRBJ2-7; tentatively, D is TRBD2 (6 bases). Read data end 3 residues before the CDR3 end; the end is taken from the germline J gene. The V end lost 0 bases, the J end lost 2 bases, and 14 bases lay between the germline ends. This CDR3 region has 16 residues. Per the germline V gene, CDR1 is MNHEY and CDR2 is SVGEGT.

This clone has at least ten counts. Read data end 3 residues before the CDR3 end; the end is taken from the germline J gene. This sequence joins TRBV9 and TRBJ2-7; tentative D call: TRBD1 (5 bases). Trimming removed 0 bases at V and 3 bases at J, with 10 bases between. The CDR3 runs 14 residues. Germline V lookup: CDR1 SGDLS, CDR2 YYNGEE. The CDR3 bases that were read are TGTGCCAGCAGCGTAGGCCCCCAGGGCTACGAG. This sequence encodes CASSVGPQGYE. The complete CDR3 protein is CASSVGPQGYEQYF.

This clone has a count of ten or more. Read coverage stops 3 residues before the CDR3 terminus; the germline J gene supplies the remainder. This rearrangement joins TRBV20-1 to TRBJ2-2; D is perhaps TRBD1 (5 bases). Germline values: CDR1 DFQATT, CDR2 SNEGSKA (reference sequence). The CDR3 totals 14 residues. CDR3 region: CSARDVGRASVLFF. The part of the CDR3 DNA that was read is TGCAGTGCTAGAGATGTGGGCAGGGCCTCGGTG.

This clone was detected ten times or more. With the read ending 3 residues before the CDR3 end, the germline J gene is used to fill in that end. V gene TRBV5-4 combines with J gene TRBJ2-3; 8 bases are a match to TRBD2. The junction had 10 bases not matched to a gene; V was cut back by 4 bases and J by 3 bases. Looked up from germline, CDR1 is SGHNT and CDR2 is YYREEE (reference sequence). This CDR3 contains 16 residues. The sequenced CDR3 bases are TGTGCCAGCAGCAACGACGGGGGGGCCATGACAGATACG. Amino acid sequence: CASSNDGGAMTDT. The full CDR3 protein is CASSNDGGAMTDTQYF.

This clone has at least ten counts. The read ends 3 residues shy of where the CDR3 ends; the end is completed using the germline J gene. The J gene is TRBJ2-1, the V gene TRBV20-1; possibly TRBD2 for D (6 bases). With 1 base removed from V and 2 bases from J, the gap between germline ends came to 9 bases. CDR1 and CDR2 (germline): DFQATT, SNEGSKA (reference sequence). The CDR3 runs 14 residues. CDR3 residues: CSARGGDAYNEQFF. CDR3 DNA (partial): TGCAGTGCTAGAGGGGGGGATGCCTACAATGAG.

This clone was observed many times. The read gets to within 3 residues of the CDR3 end, and the germline J gene fills in the rest. V usage is TRBV6-4 and J usage is TRBJ1-2, with TRBD1 matching 7 bases. The CDR3 consists of 15 residues. Trimming at V came to 2 bases and at J to 4 bases, leaving 7 bases not matched to a gene. Germline lookup yields CDR1 MRHNA and CDR2 SNTAGT. The CDR3 loop is CASSDGTGASYGYTF. The CDR3 bases that were read are TGTGCCAGCAGTGACGGTACAGGGGCGAGCTATGGC.

Notes on this clone: This may arise from a read error, as a much more abundant clone is one base away. The DNA ends 3 residues before the CDR3 does, and the rest of the CDR3 is filled in from the germline J gene. V usage is TRBV30 and J usage is TRBJ1-4, with 12 bases identical to TRBD1. This CDR3 is 16 amino acids long. From germline, CDR1 is GTSNPN and CDR2 SVGIG (reference sequence). CDR3 loop: CASSVHRDRGHEKLFF. The part of the CDR3 DNA that was read is TGTGCCTCGAGTGTACACCGGGACAGGGGGCATGAAAAA.

This clone was seen more than once but under ten times. The CDR3 end falls 3 residues outside the read, so it is completed with the germline J gene. The chain is built from TRBV2 and TRBJ2-5; 8 nucleotides line up with TRBD2. CDR1 and CDR2 from the germline V gene are SNHLY and FYNNEI. V dropped 6 bases and J dropped 1; count of bases not matched to a gene: 4. The CDR3 loop spans 14 amino acids. The CDR3 bases that were read are TGTGCCAGCAGACGGGGGACTAGCCAAGAGACC. It encodes CASRRGTSQET. The whole CDR3 region reads CASRRGTSQETQYF.

This clone was picked up a small number of times. A read error likely explains this, since a far larger clone differs by one base. The read halts 3 residues ahead of the CDR3 end, with the missing end drawn from the germline J gene. This chain links TRBV7-2 with TRBJ1-2, with D perhaps TRBD1 (5 bases). The germline CDR1 and CDR2 sequences are SGHTA and FQGNSA. CDR3 size: 14 residues. The CDR3 bases that were read are TGTGCCAGCAGCTTAGGGATGGGGCGAGAGACC. Residues: CASSLGMGRET. The complete CDR3 protein is CASSLGMGRETYTF.

This clone was seen at least ten times. Sequencing ends 3 residues short of the CDR3 end; the germline J gene provides the rest. V gene TRBV2 combines with J gene TRBJ2-3; D is possibly TRBD2 (5 bases). There are 15 residues in the CDR3. V lost 8 bases to trimming and J lost 3 bases, with 18 bases between them. CDR1 is SNHLY, CDR2 FYNNEI, per germline. CDR3 residues: CASDSPVRGTDTQYF. The covered CDR3 bases are TGTGCCAGCGACTCCCCTGTCCGGGGTACAGATACG.

This clone was seen ten or more times. The read gets to within 3 residues of the CDR3 end, and the germline J gene fills in the rest. The chain couples TRBV19 to TRBJ2-7; 11 nucleotides match TRBD1. The CDR3 spans 14 residues. CDR1 LNHDA and CDR2 SQIVND come from the germline V gene (reference sequence). V shed 5 bases and J 3 bases; nucleotides not matched to a gene: 3. CDR3 amino acids: CASSFGTGGYEQYF. The sequenced part of the CDR3 DNA is TGTGCCAGTAGTTTTGGGACAGGGGGCTACGAG.

A few counts support this clone. The CDR3 here is CASRNRVSRETQYF. Incomplete CDR3 DNA: TGTGCCAGCAGAAACAGGGTGTCGCGGGAGACG. This rearrangement joins TRBV6-2 or TRBV6-3 to TRBJ2-3; a weak D match, TRBD2 (7 bases). The read comes to an end 3 residues before the CDR3 does, leaving the germline J gene to fill in the end. This CDR3 region has 14 residues. The germline V gene has CDR1 MNHEY and CDR2 SVGEGT.

The CDR3 bases that were read are TGTGCCAGCAGCCGGTGGGGGGTCACCACAGATACG. Residues: CASSRWGVTTDT. The CDR3 as a whole reads CASSRWGVTTDTQYF. J is TRBJ2-3 and V is TRBV6-2 or TRBV6-3; TRBD2 is a possible D gene (6 bases). The CDR3 is cut off 3 residues early in the read; its end comes from the germline J gene. This CDR3 is built from 15 residues. CDR1 and CDR2 (germline): MNHEY, SVGEGT. V was clipped by 6 bases and J by 2 bases, with 15 bases between them.

About this clone: Read coverage stops 3 residues before the CDR3 terminus; the germline J gene supplies the remainder. The chain joins TRBV6-1 to TRBJ1-2; 8 nucleotides align to TRBD1. Germline CDR1 is MNHNS and CDR2 is SASEGT. The CDR3 runs 15 residues. CDR3: CASSEGTGHTDTYTF. The DNA read from the CDR3 is TGTGCCAGCAGTGAAGGGACAGGGCACACAGATACC.

This clone was counted many times. An end of the junction differs from the germline gene, which may be a read error. The DNA ends 3 residues before the CDR3 does, and the rest of the CDR3 is filled in from the germline J gene. This same CDR3 is encoded by further DNA sequences in the sample. The genes are TRBV5-1 and TRBJ1-1; a weak D match, TRBD1 (6 bases). CDR1 and CDR2 from the germline V gene are SGHRS and YFSETQ. The CDR3 is 15 amino acids. The CDR3 bases that were read are TGCGCCAGTAGCTTTGACGGCAGGGGGAACACTGAA. Translation gives CASSFDGRGNTE. In full, the CDR3 reads CASSFDGRGNTEAFF.

This clone was recorded many times. The CDR3 end falls 3 residues outside the read, so it is completed with the germline J gene. The chain links TRBV19 to TRBJ2-1, with 9 nucleotides matching TRBD1. The CDR3 length is 15 residues. Germline trimming cut 10 bases from V and 8 bases from J; bases unmatched to any gene: 15. Germline V gene lookup returns CDR1 LNHDA and CDR2 SQIVND (reference sequence). CDR3 protein: CATSPGQGRLHEQFF. The CDR3 DNA, read in part, is TGTGCCACCTCCCCGGGACAGGGCCGTCTCCATGAG.

The table lists this clone with many counts. The read is 3 residues too short to cover the CDR3 end, so that end is filled in from the germline J gene. The chain carries TRBV4-1 and TRBJ2-5, with TRBD1 identical over 8 bases. Germline loops: CDR1 MGHRA, CDR2 YSYEKL. V lost 4 bases to trimming and J lost 6 bases; unmatched junction nucleotides: 13. CDR3 length equals 16 residues. CDR3 DNA (partial): TGCGCCAGCAGCCCCTTTAGGCCAGGGGGCGGAAAGACC. Protein: CASSPFRPGGGKT. The full CDR3 sequence reads CASSPFRPGGGKTQYF.

In this sample, this clone turned up many times. The read stops 3 residues short of the end of the CDR3; the missing end is completed from the germline J gene. The chain carries TRBV30 and TRBJ1-2, with a possible D match to TRBD1 (6 bases). CDR3 length equals 13 residues. Germline-derived CDR1 and CDR2 are GTSNPN and SVGIG (reference sequence). The germline V and J ends were trimmed by 7 bases and 4 bases, with 16 bases remaining between them. The part of the CDR3 DNA that was read is TGTGCCTTATCAAGCGGGGGCGGCTATGGC. Residues: CALSSGGGYG. The full CDR3 protein reads CALSSGGGYGYTF.

This clone came up many times. The CDR3 end lies 3 residues beyond the end of the read and is filled in from the germline J gene. J is TRBJ2-1 and V is TRBV5-1, with 7 bases that match TRBD1. Germline V gene sequence: CDR1 SGHRS, CDR2 YFSETQ. This CDR3 has 15 amino acids. V lost 0 bases and J lost 7; bases outside the gene matches: 7. The chain's CDR3 is CASSLDRGPRNEQFF. The CDR3 DNA, read in part, is TGCGCCAGCAGCTTGGACAGGGGCCCCCGGAATGAG.

This clone was counted between two and nine times. Its ends do not fully match the called genes, so a read error is possible. The CDR3 end falls 3 residues outside the read, so it is completed with the germline J gene. Other DNA sequences of this sample code for an identical CDR3. This chain joins TRBV5-1 and TRBJ1-3; TRBD1 agrees at 7 bases. CDR3 length: 15 amino acids. In germline, CDR1 is SGHRS, CDR2 YFSETQ. The CDR3 DNA, read in part, is TGCGCCAGCAGCTCGGGGACAGTCTCTGGAAACACT. It specifies CASSSGTVSGNT. The entire CDR3 reads CASSSGTVSGNTIYF.

This clone was recorded at least ten times. Read coverage stops 3 residues before the CDR3 terminus; the germline J gene supplies the remainder. The V call is TRBV5-1, the J call TRBJ1-1; weak D call: TRBD1 (6 bases). This CDR3 is 15 amino acids long. The germline V and J ends were trimmed by 4 bases and 4 bases, with 17 bases remaining between them. The V gene's germline CDR1 is SGHRS and CDR2 YFSETQ. CDR3 loop: CASSADSLRLTEAFF. The sequenced part of the CDR3 DNA is TGCGCCAGCAGCGCGGACAGCCTAAGACTCACTGAA.

The sample holds many counts of this clone. The read terminates 3 residues before the CDR3 end, so the remaining end is supplied by the germline J gene. The chain is built from TRBV20-1 and TRBJ2-7; D remains ambiguous. The germline CDR1 and CDR2 sequences are DFQATT and SNEGSKA (reference sequence). The V and J ends lost 3 bases and 3 bases respectively, with 6 bases between them. The CDR3 extends over 11 amino acids. The CDR3 bases that were read are TGCAGTGCTAGGTACAACTACGAG. As protein: CSARYNYE. The CDR3 in full is CSARYNYEQYF.